Below, one T cell receptor beta chain is given with its context. Its binding antigen is unknown. Base-call qualities are not available, and no considerably larger clone is one nucleotide away. These data originate in a study of human T cells and chemical hapten exposure (dated by TCRdb to 2020 to 2022). Concerning the study at large: For sensitization, 2% DPC in acetone was applied to a 2 cm by 2 cm area of upper inner arm skin. Patients additionally received weekly therapeutic DPC doses to the scalp throughout the roughly 25-week study period. Patch testing was performed on the upper back with Finn chambers containing 0.01% DPC, and the patch tests were scored after 6 days according to International Contact Dermatitis Research Group standards. The patient cohort, mostly female, included alopecia areata with under or over 50% scalp involvement, alopecia totalis and alopecia universalis. The libraries were sequenced as a pool, and the TCR yield per sample differed mostly because of small variations in library volumes within the pool. In alopecia patients, the study followed how the peripheral blood TCR repertoire changed in vivo over primary and secondary sensitization to diphenylcyclopropenone (DPC), a hapten. Patient blood was sampled pre-sensitization (week 0) and at 2, 6 and about 24 weeks after DPC sensitization. For TCR sequencing, blood came from 25 to 35 alopecia patients at anywhere from one to four time points (pre-sensitization, 2, 6 and 24 weeks). The full study reports these points: No change with DPC sensitization was found in the number of TCRs above 1 in 1000 frequency, and no evidence of global repertoire structure alterations was found. Repeated subsampling changed both the strength of the expansion versus patch-test correlation and the threshold at which the correlation became significant. Patch test score was positively correlated with the number of PT1 expanded TCRs, with significance at thresholds 8, 16 and 32 but not at 4. Significantly more large CDR3 similarity clusters were formed by expanded TCRs than by pre-sensitization or healthy control sets, consistent with antigen-driven responses. Alopecia, a presumed autoimmune disease, was present in all patients, so the immune response of the patients might differ from that of healthy individuals.

Trimming at the junction amounts to 2 bases on V and 4 bases on J, and the germline ends lie 17 bases apart. From its cysteine to its phenylalanine, the CDR3 spans 16 amino acids. Only the CDR3 part of the read is kept: 48 bases, read in frame from the first base. The time point label for this specimen denotes: pre-sensitization, week 0. The treatment or condition label corresponds to: therapeutic diphenylcyclopropenone sensitization with weekly scalp DPC. At every patch-test visit, the blood draw took place before the patch test was put on. Patients were eligible if aged 18 to 70, diagnosed with alopecia and judged suitable for DPC therapy, and pregnant patients were excluded. Total RNA was isolated from unfractionated whole blood collected in Tempus Blood RNA tubes. Library construction relied on RACE. The sample was run on a NextSeq 500. During library preparation, unique molecular identifiers were attached to individual cDNA molecules so that TCRs could be counted quantitatively and reproducibly. From each blood RNA sample, both TCR alpha and TCR beta chains were sequenced. On the authors' methods: Samples had a median of roughly 99,000 TCRs, with a range from about 23,224 to 750,000. The Decombinator software suite was used to annotate the V, J and CDR3 of the TCR reads. To make PS versus PT1 abundance plots, every sample was subsampled to the same number of TCRs (28,000). TCRs were defined as expanded if absent before sensitization and observed at least eight times at the 2-week time point. TCRdb passed the public sequencing reads through fastp at Q25 and MiXCR, retaining productive beta sequences. Each entry merges the rows of one CDR3 protein and shows their most common DNA and genes. These V and J calls originate from TCRdb's pipeline instead of the authors' own analysis. The sample table contains about 120,000 distinct CDR3 sequences; only one count was recorded for less than 15% of them. The leading ten clones occupy 2.5% to 3% of the sample.

Sequenced material: whole blood, taken in connection with sensitization to the hapten diphenylcyclopropenone (DPC). The receptor chain draws on TRBV12-3 or TRBV12-4 and TRBJ1-1; no D gene call is confident. The clonotype was recovered from a woman under 30 with alopecia areata. Some clones in this sample may be carry-over from other donors' samples. The sequenced DNA: TGTGCCAGCAGTTTAATCTTCGGGGAAAAAGGCACTGAAGCTTTCTTT. It translates to CASSLIFGEKGTEAFF.